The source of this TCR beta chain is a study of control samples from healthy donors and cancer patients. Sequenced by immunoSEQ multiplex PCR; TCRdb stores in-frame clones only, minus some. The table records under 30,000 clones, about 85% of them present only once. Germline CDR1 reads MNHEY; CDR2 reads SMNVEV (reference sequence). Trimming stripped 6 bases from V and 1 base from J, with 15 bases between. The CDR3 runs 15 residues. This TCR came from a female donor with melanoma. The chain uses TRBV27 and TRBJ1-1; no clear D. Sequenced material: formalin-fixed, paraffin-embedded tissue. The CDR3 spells CASSPGLVSNTEAFF. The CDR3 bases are TGTGCCAGCAGCCCCGGGCTAGTTTCGAACACTGAAGCTTTCTTT.